Described below is a single TCR beta chain sequence and its context. Only a few counts were recorded for this clonotype. The specificity of this receptor is unknown. Within one base of it there is no much larger clone, and no base qualities were kept. The germline V gene gives CDR1 as SGHRS and CDR2 as YFSETQ. Deletion took 0 bases off V and 6 bases off J, with a span of 13 bases between the germline ends. From the cysteine up to the phenylalanine, the CDR3 has a length of 14 residues. Only the CDR3 part of the read is kept: 42 bases, read in frame from the first base. Graves' hyperthyroidism was defined as stable when no progression to ophthalmopathy occurred over 18 months of follow-up. Hyperthyroidism patients were newly diagnosed, had a disease duration of under 2 months, and were aged 18 to 65 years. Patients with uncontrolled infections, other autoimmune diseases, pregnancy or lactation were excluded. Clinical symptoms, serum thyroxine and TRAb, thyroid ultrasound, and orbital computed tomography formed the basis for the diagnoses. PBMCs were separated from over 9 ml of fresh peripheral blood using Ficoll-Paque density gradient centrifugation. Total RNA was extracted using Trizol reagent, and RNA quality was assessed on an Agilent 2100 Bioanalyzer.

The sample originates from a study of T cells in Graves' hyperthyroidism and ophthalmopathy (dated by TCRdb to between 2017 and 2020). Regarding the study in general: Peripheral blood samples were taken at initial diagnosis, before any treatment was given. To identify TCR V-J signatures that set the groups apart, the researchers used a discovery cohort of about a hundred patients, made up of 43 with Graves' ophthalmopathy and some 55 with stable Graves' hyperthyroidism. Prospective prediction of ophthalmopathy was tested in an independent validation cohort consisting of 18 to 20 hyperthyroidism patients and around 16 patients who later progressed to ophthalmopathy. The approximately 90 discovery patients were randomly split 7:3 into training and test sets. In roughly six Graves' hyperthyroidism patients, the study also compared T-cell repertoires from thyroid tissue with T-cell repertoires from blood. Following sampling, methimazole starting at 30 mg daily was given to hyperthyroidism patients, and high-dose intravenous methylprednisolone was given to ophthalmopathy patients. The paper describes TCR Vbeta CDR3 sequencing of 130 to 150 peripheral blood samples, made up of 43 ophthalmopathy patients, 70 to 80 hyperthyroidism patients and 17 progressor patients. Here is what the overall study found, with its caveats: A 13 V-J signature model separated ophthalmopathy from stable hyperthyroidism, with 87.88% sensitivity and 81.08% specificity in cross-validation and 80%/75% in testing. Most expanded thyroid clonotypes (frequency above 0.001) were also detected in blood, a finding suggesting that blood repertoires may reflect thyroid immune responses. During validation, the model predicted progression to ophthalmopathy a median of roughly 7.1 months ahead of onset, with around 71% sensitivity and roughly 75% specificity. Sample size was not statistically predetermined, and investigators were not blinded to group allocation.

The TCR beta CDR3 regions were amplified from RNA transcripts. For the first round of RT-PCR on the TCR CDR3, the HTBI primer set was used together with the Qiagen OneStep RT-PCR kit. Libraries were constructed in a second round of multiplex PCR, after which size selection and purification were performed. Sequencing of the libraries was done on an Illumina HiSeq2000 using paired-end 100 bp reads. Processing in the source paper ran as follows. SOAPnuke was used to process the raw data, throwing out any read that contained adapters or uncalled bases, had a mean Phred below 15, or lacked an exact constant-primer or identifier match. COPE v1.2.5 was used to merge the high-quality paired reads, and each unique nucleotide sequence was defined as a clonotype. Clonotypes were aligned to IMGT TRBV, TRBD and TRBJ reference segments using MiTCR v1.1. Analysis was restricted to V-J combinations with a frequency above 0.0001, which covered roughly 99% of repertoires. A TCS score was defined as the ratio between F50 (clonal expansion) and ExV (chaos), using BLOSUM62-based TCRdist between CDR3 peptides within each V-J. Welch's t-statistics and random forest reduced roughly 530 V-J features to 10 to 15, which were used in a naive Bayes classifier (R e1071). TCRdb reprocessing: public reads trimmed at Q25 with fastp, clones called with MiXCR, in-frame beta chains kept. Rows are combined by CDR3 protein, so each entry shows the most common genes and DNA. It is TCRdb's table, rather than the study itself, that gives the V and J calls and clone size. Here the sample has approximately 520,000 distinct CDR3 sequences; about a fifth occur a single time. The top ten hold 26% of the sample.

The chain couples TRBV5-1 to TRBJ2-7; the D gene is not confidently resolved. Sequences were obtained from blood. This TCR derives from a man aged 18 to 30 with Graves' hyperthyroidism. The DNA sequence is as follows: TGCGCCAGCAGCTTGGCCCGGTCCGATGGCGAGCAGTACTTC. This gives the protein CASSLARSDGEQYF.